This TCR beta chain stems from a study of OX40 agonist ivuxolimab in advanced cancers. Profiled with immunoSEQ multiplex PCR; TCRdb holds only in-frame clones, not every one. Among tens of thousands of clones, approximately 88% were seen once, and the ten largest hold roughly 12%. Sequences were derived from CD4+ or CD8+ T cells sorted from blood, sampled in a trial of the OX40 agonist ivuxolimab. The receptor was derived from an adult with an advanced solid tumor such as melanoma, head and neck, liver or kidney cancer.

In DNA form, the CDR3 reads TGTGCCAGCAGTGAGTTTCAGGGGACGAACACTGAAGCTTTCTTT. Its translation: CASSEFQGTNTEAFF. The chain combines TRBV6-4 with TRBJ1-1, with D possibly matching TRBD1 (6 bases). The CDR3 extends over 15 amino acids. From germline, CDR1 is MRHNA and CDR2 SNTAGT. With 3 bases removed from V and 1 base from J, the gap between germline ends came to 12 bases.